This T cell receptor beta chain derives from a study of control samples from healthy donors and cancer patients. The germline CDR1 and CDR2 sequences are MDHEN and SYDVKM. This CDR3 has 14 residues. Trimming cost V 5 bases and J 0 bases, with 10 bases left between them. The repertoire was sequenced with immunoSEQ multiplex PCR; TCRdb's copy has only in-frame clones and lacks some. Of 95,000 to 150,000 clones listed, 80% to 95% are singletons. The sample comprised blood. The chain employs TRBV28 and TRBJ1-2; D may be TRBD1 (5 bases). The origin of this receptor is a woman aged 18-29 years in good health. For the CDR3, the DNA is TGTGCCAGCAGTCCACCGGGACCTAACTATGGCTACACCTTC. Protein sequence: CASSPPGPNYGYTF.